This T cell receptor (beta chain) was recorded in a study of memory CD4+ T cells and cytomegalovirus serostatus. The CDR3 is made up of 18 amino acids. Per germline, CDR1 MNHEY and CDR2 SMNVEV (reference sequence). Between the trimmed V and J ends, which lost 4 bases and 1 base, there was a span of 20 bases. TCRdb keeps only in-frame clones here, not all; method: immunoSEQ multiplex PCR. The sample contains around 54,000 clones, around four fifths of which appear only once. Single viable CD3+CD4+CD8-CD45RO+ cells were sorted as the memory CD4+ T cells. After thawing, CD4+ T cells were positively selected.

The sample consisted of memory CD4+ T cells from blood. The sequence was collected from an adult in good health and CMV-seronegative. The chain has TRBV27 and TRBJ2-1, with D possibly called TRBD1 or TRBD2 (6 bases each). The CDR3 sequence: CASSSLAGRGMSYNEQFF. For the CDR3, the DNA is TGTGCCAGCAGTTCCCTGGCGGGAAGGGGGATGTCCTACAATGAGCAGTTCTTC.